Sequencing of this TCR beta chain was carried out in a study of persistence of HIV-infected CD4 T cells. Study conclusions and caveats: TCRbeta richness was lower in CMV- and Gag-responding cells than in anti-CD3/anti-CD28-responding cells.

An overlapping HIV-1 Gag peptide pool stimulated these cells at about 1 ug/peptide/mL. Memory cells lacking CD40L and CD69 with high CD45RO were sorted. These HIV-1-infected adults initiated suppressive ART in chronic infection. In the case of this clone: The antigen remains undetermined.

The immunoSEQ assay was version 4, run in survey mode. Sequenced by immunoSEQ multiplex PCR; TCRdb stores in-frame clones only, minus some. The table records about 40,000 clones, approximately 80% of them present only once. This CDR3 region has 15 residues. Germline assignment: CDR1 MNHEY and CDR2 SMNVEV (reference sequence). Trimming cost V 3 bases and J 5 bases, with 17 bases left between them. This specimen consisted of CD4+ T cells sorted from PBMCs after roughly 18-hour stimulation, obtained from a patient who received antiretroviral therapy. The V gene is TRBV27, the J gene TRBJ2-7; D possibly uses TRBD1 or TRBD2 (6 bases each). The sequence was collected from an adult man with HIV who was CMV-seropositive. The CDR3 bases are TGTGCCAGCAGTTTCGGGGGCGGAAAGGGCGACGAGCAGTACTTC. Protein product: CASSFGGGKGDEQYF.